This T cell receptor (beta chain) emerged from a study of blood T cell repertoires in COVID-19. Study-wide background: Collection of acute and convalescent COVID-19 samples took place in the United States, Italy and Spain. From T cells, B-cell-depleted T cells, or PBMCs came the material, which was cDNA or gDNA.

V lost 3 bases and J 0 bases, leaving 11 bases between the germline ends. The CDR3 consists of 15 residues. Looked up from germline, CDR1 is LNHDA and CDR2 is SQIVND (reference sequence). Seattle-derived patients entered the study during active infection and were followed longitudinally. Authors' analysis steps: How many nucleated cells were present was estimated from reference gene primer amplification. Clones were read by immunoSEQ multiplex PCR, and TCRdb kept only the in-frame ones, dropping some. The V and J calls and clone size were taken over from that table, and D and trimming were inferred from the DNA. This repertoire shows 170,000 or so clones, around 83% found once; its top ten account for 7.6%.

J is TRBJ1-1 and V is TRBV19; D is possibly TRBD1 (5 bases). Sequenced: peripheral blood. The origin of this receptor is a woman in her seventies with COVID-19, enrolled during active disease. CDR3 residues: CASSIALTVNTEAFF. DNA for the CDR3: TGTGCCAGTAGTATTGCCCTGACAGTGAACACTGAAGCTTTCTTT. Complete variable domain (other parts from reference TRBV19 and TRBJ1-1): DGGITQSPKYLFRKEGQNVTLSCEQNLNHDAMYWYRQDPGQGLRLIYYSQIVNDFQKGDIAEGYSVSREKKESFPLTVTSAQKNPTAFYLCASSIALTVNTEAFFGQGTRLTVV.